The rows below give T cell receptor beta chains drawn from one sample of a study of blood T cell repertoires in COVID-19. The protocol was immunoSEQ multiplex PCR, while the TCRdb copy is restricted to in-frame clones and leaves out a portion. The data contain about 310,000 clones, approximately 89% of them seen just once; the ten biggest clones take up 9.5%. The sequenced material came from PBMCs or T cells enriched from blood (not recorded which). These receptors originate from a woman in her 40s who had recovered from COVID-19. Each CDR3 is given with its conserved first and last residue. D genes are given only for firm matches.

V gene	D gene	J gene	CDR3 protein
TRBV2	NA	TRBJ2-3	CASSERGFKADTQYF
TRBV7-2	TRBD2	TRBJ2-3	CASSSLSGVMDTQYF
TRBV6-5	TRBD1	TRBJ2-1	CASSLIPGTGGSQFF
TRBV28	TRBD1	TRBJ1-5	CASSFLDRGWQPQHF
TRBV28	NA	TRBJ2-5	CASDNRAQETQYF
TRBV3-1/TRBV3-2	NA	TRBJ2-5	CASSPRWAGAIPTSETQYF
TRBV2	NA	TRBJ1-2	CASKMSYGYTF
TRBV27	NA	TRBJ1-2	CASSLWGGASGYTF
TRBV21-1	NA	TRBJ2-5	CASSKGGLAGGLSQETQYF
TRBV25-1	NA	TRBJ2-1	CASSDPVTAYKQFF
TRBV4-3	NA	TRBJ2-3	CASSQEFRTDTQYF
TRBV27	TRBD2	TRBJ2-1	CASSILAGLYNEQFF
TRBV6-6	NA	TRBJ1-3	CASSSGTPGNTIYF
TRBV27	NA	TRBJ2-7	CASSPTGPWEQYF
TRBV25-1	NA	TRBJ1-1	CASSEDRPDTEAFF
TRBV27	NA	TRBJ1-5	CASSLSMGALGNQPQHF
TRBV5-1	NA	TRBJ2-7	CASSLERGIGYEQYF
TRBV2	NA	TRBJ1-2	CASSPSGLALYGYTF
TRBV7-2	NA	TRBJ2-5	CASSIWAETQYF
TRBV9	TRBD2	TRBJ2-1	CASSPGTRWNEQFF
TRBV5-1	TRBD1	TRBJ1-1	CASSLAPGGNTEAFF
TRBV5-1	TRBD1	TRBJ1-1	CASRIGTGRGNTEAFF
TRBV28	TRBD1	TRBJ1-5	CASLRQGINQPQHF
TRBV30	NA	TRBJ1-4	CAWSVDVGAEKLFF
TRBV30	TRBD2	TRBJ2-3	CAWSGLAGDTDTQYF
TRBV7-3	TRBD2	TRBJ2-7	CASSLSGGLSYEQYF
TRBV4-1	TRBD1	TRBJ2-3	CASSQGRDRDTADTQYF
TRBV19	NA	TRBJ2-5	CASSFRTSQETQYF
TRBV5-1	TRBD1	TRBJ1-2	CASSFTGGDYGYTF
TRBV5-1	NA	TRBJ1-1	CASSPTPNTEAFF
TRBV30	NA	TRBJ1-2	CAWTSSGLHYGYTF
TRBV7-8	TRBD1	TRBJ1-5	CASSPGSGGNNQPQHF
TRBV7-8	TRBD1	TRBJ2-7	CASREGTGGIYEQYF
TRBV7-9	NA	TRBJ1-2	CASSLMPGTTGYTF
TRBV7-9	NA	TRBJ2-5	CASSLVVSGQETQYF
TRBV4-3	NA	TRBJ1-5	CASSQDLRTDGNQPQHF
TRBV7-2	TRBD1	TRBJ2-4	CASSQRRSTGGSKNIQYF
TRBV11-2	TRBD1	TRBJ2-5	CASSSTGKQETQYF
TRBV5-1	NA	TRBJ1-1	CASSPGREGSPEAFF
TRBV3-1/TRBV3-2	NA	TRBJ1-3	CASSHATGVSGNTIYF
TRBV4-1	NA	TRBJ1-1	CASSQDSWGGTEAFF
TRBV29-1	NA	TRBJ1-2	CSVPLPGVYGYTF
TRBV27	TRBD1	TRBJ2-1	CASRQNRDSINEQFF
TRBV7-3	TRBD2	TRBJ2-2	CASSGLAVGGELFF
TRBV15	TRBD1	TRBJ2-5	CATSRDTATGETQYF